This T cell receptor beta chain was observed in a study of blood T cell repertoires in COVID-19. CDR3 length: 13 amino acids. The germline V gene has CDR1 MDHEN and CDR2 SYDVKM. The V end was cut by 8 bases, the J end by 8 bases, with 18 bases between. Clones were sequenced by immunoSEQ multiplex PCR, and TCRdb holds only the in-frame ones, with some missing. The sample carries roughly 190,000 clones, 89% recorded once. This sequence originates from a woman younger than 35 who had recovered from COVID-19. The V call is TRBV28, the J call TRBJ1-2; D may be TRBD1 (6 bases). The sample consisted of PBMCs or T cells enriched from blood (not recorded which). CDR3 DNA: TGTGCCAGCTCCGCTGACAGGATCTTGGGCTACACCTTC. Translated: CASSADRILGYTF.